The TCR beta chain described here comes from a study of vaccination effects on CD4 cells after COVID-19. Generated by immunoSEQ multiplex PCR, the TCRdb table keeps only in-frame clones and is missing some. Seen here are more than 60,000 clones, around 69% observed once, and the top ten hold roughly 1.4%. Trimming pared 1 base from V and 7 bases from J, leaving 14 bases between. Germline V CDR1 and CDR2: SGHRS, YFSETQ. The length of the CDR3 is 15 residues. Study outcomes and limitations: By a late point after vaccination, infection- and vaccine-induced clones had shrunk markedly through clonal contraction. From healthy vaccinees, only 1 of 255 vaccine-induced clones also reacted to common cold coronaviruses.

ViraFEST expansion of antigen-specific CD4+ T cells with viral peptide pools preceded sequencing. Once cultured for approximately ten days, the cells underwent separation to obtain CD4+ T cells. Everyone in the study got two shots of either the BNT162b2 or mRNA-1273 vaccine. People in the vaccine group had not been infected with SARS-CoV-2 before, and their nucleocapsid antibodies were negative. Cultures received IL-2 medium that replaced half the medium on days 3 and 7. About this clone: What it binds is unknown.

V is TRBV5-1 and J is TRBJ1-4; a possible D gene is TRBD1 (5 bases). The sequence derives from a human donor who received a COVID-19 vaccine. Sequenced here: CD4+ T cells from PBMCs cultured with HCoV-229E spike peptides, sampled after COVID-19 vaccination. The CDR3 loop is CASSLWGGLGEKLFF. The CDR3 DNA reads as TGCGCCAGCAGCTTGTGGGGGGGGTTAGGTGAAAAACTGTTTTTT. Looking up the rest from reference TRBV5-1 and TRBJ1-4 gives the full variable domain: KAGVTQTPRYLIKTRGQQVTLSCSPISGHRSVSWYQQTPGQGLQFLFEYFSETQRNKGNFPGRFSGRQFSNSRSEMNVSTLELGDSALYLCASSLWGGLGEKLFFGSGTQLSVL.